In its sample, the clone carrying this T cell receptor (beta chain) was seen many times. The antigen remains undetermined. The record originates from a study of T cell repertoires in cytomegalovirus infection. Study background: Matching HLA type and CMV infection were both indicated by public TCR beta signatures. Study-level findings and limits: CMV carriers having the relevant HLA were flagged by cumulative public TCR beta family frequency. Ex vivo, HLA-C-restricted CMV-specific TCR beta clonotypes prevailed over the rest of the response.

The CDR3 covers 18 residues. CDR1 and CDR2 from the germline V gene are ENHRY and SYGVKD. V was clipped by 10 bases and J by 5 bases; unmatched bases: 20. TCRdb re-called the reads with MiXCR, one entry per CDR3 protein. In the table there are 110,000 to 150,000 distinct CDR3 sequences, about 6% of which are singletons. The sequenced material came from PBMCs. The sequence came from a human donor in good health (CMV status not recorded). Some clones in this sample may be carry-over from other donors' samples. The chain links TRBV10-3 to TRBJ1-6; 7 nucleotides match TRBD1. CDR3: CATGMTAPQTGNNSPLHF. CDR3 coding DNA: TGTGCCACCGGTATGACAGCCCCACAGACAGGGAATAATTCACCCCTCCACTTT.